The sequence of this T cell receptor beta chain was determined in a study of shared clonotypes between healthy human individuals. Libraries were prepared by immunoSEQ multiplex PCR; TCRdb keeps only in-frame clonotypes and omits some of them. The sample carries about 990,000 clones, 75% to 85% recorded once. Points on this clone: Its antigen remains unidentified.

Study outcomes and limitations: Measured sharing among donors was expected to vary with sequencing depth.

Healthy HIV-negative adults with no recent acute infections or vaccinations were recruited as donors. The CDR3 runs to 12 residues. The V gene lost 1 base and the J gene lost 1 base, with 4 bases spanning the gap. Germline CDR1 is GTSNPN and CDR2 is SVGIG (reference sequence). Sequencing input: memory CD4+ T cells from PBMCs. Subset in this sample: CD45RA-negative fraction. The rearrangement uses TRBV30 and TRBJ1-1; D remains unclear. This clonotype originated in a man younger than 35 in good health. Some clones in this sample may be carry-over from other donors' samples. DNA of the CDR3: TGTGCCTGGAGTGACCGGAACACTGAAGCTTTCTTT. Protein product: CAWSDRNTEAFF.